This is a list of T cell receptor beta chains from one sample in a study of blood T cell repertoires in COVID-19. Only in-frame clones appear in the TCRdb table, and some are missing; sequencing was by immunoSEQ multiplex PCR. The table lists some 120,000 clones, roughly 90% of them singletons. The sequenced sample was peripheral blood. The source of these receptors is a man aged 60 to 69 with COVID-19, enrolled during active disease. Both conserved end residues are part of each CDR3.

CDR3 length	J gene	V gene	CDR3 protein
15	TRBJ2-3	TRBV19	CATTSSGVSTDTQYF
17	TRBJ2-1	TRBV19	CASSITAGDGGIGEQFF
12	TRBJ2-1	TRBV7-3	CASSLDSNEQFF
13	TRBJ1-2	TRBV5-1	CASSTGTPYGYTF
14	TRBJ2-4	TRBV7-3	CASSYDPQENIQYF
13	TRBJ2-2	TRBV19	CASRQGYTGELFF
14	TRBJ1-6	TRBV30	CAWSAVTVNSPLHF
13	TRBJ2-1	TRBV3-1/TRBV3-2	CASSSQGYNEQFF
16	TRBJ2-3	TRBV4-3	CASSQGFQGFLDTQYF
16	TRBJ2-3	TRBV9	CASSVDLGRGSDTQYF
14	TRBJ2-3	TRBV6-2/TRBV6-3	CASSRRIGTDTQYF
19	TRBJ2-5	TRBV6-1	CASSDSLYRDRVPKETQYF
18	TRBJ2-7	TRBV21-1	CASSKELPYRESPYEQYF
14	TRBJ2-1	TRBV14	CASSSQRGSLEQFF
13	TRBJ1-1	TRBV30	CAWSANSNTEAFF
14	TRBJ2-3	TRBV11-2	CASSLGGDTDTQYF
16	TRBJ2-2	TRBV5-1	CASSLFGHANTGELFF
16	TRBJ1-4	TRBV28	CASSLPSGSRVEKLFF
12	TRBJ2-7	TRBV2	CASSATSREQYF
13	TRBJ2-3	TRBV11-3	CASSLAQTDTQYF